One T cell receptor (beta chain) is described in this entry. Its matching antigen is unknown. This record comes from a study of shared clonotypes between healthy human individuals. Study observations and caveats: Only blood underwent sampling, and tissue repertoires likely differ.

The repertoire was sequenced with immunoSEQ multiplex PCR; TCRdb's copy has only in-frame clones and lacks some. The data show 2.5 million or so clones, around nine tenths seen once. CDR3 length equals 14 residues. V was pared by 7 bases and J by 0 bases, with 13 bases between. CDR1 and CDR2 (germline): SGHRS, YFSETQ. The TCR was taken from a man aged 18 to 35 in good health. The chain employs TRBV5-1 and TRBJ1-1; D perhaps matches TRBD1 (6 bases). What was sequenced was naive CD4+ T cells sorted from blood. Noted subset: CD45RA+ positively selected. The CDR3, as DNA: TGCGCCAGCTCCGGGGGCAGCATGAACACTGAAGCTTTCTTT. Translating gives CASSGGSMNTEAFF. The full variable domain, its missing parts supplied by reference TRBV5-1 and TRBJ1-1, is KAGVTQTPRYLIKTRGQQVTLSCSPISGHRSVSWYQQTPGQGLQFLFEYFSETQRNKGNFPGRFSGRQFSNSRSEMNVSTLELGDSALYLCASSGGSMNTEAFFGQGTRLTVV.